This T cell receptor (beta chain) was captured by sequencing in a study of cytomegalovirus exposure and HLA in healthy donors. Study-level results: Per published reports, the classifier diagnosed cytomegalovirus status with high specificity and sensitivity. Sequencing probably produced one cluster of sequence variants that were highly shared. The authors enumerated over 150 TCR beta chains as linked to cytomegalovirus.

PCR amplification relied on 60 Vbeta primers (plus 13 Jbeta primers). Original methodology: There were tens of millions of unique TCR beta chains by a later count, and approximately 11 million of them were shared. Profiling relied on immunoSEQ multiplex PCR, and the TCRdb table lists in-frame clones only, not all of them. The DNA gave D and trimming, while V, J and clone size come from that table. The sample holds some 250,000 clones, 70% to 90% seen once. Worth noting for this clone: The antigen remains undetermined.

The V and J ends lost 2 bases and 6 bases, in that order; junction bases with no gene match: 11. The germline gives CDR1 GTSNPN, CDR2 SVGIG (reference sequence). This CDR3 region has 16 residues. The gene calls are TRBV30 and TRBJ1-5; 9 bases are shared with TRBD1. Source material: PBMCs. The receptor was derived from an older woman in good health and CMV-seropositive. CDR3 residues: CAWSPLGQGKVQPQHF. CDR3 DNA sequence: TGTGCCTGGAGTCCTCTCGGACAGGGGAAGGTTCAGCCCCAGCATTTT.